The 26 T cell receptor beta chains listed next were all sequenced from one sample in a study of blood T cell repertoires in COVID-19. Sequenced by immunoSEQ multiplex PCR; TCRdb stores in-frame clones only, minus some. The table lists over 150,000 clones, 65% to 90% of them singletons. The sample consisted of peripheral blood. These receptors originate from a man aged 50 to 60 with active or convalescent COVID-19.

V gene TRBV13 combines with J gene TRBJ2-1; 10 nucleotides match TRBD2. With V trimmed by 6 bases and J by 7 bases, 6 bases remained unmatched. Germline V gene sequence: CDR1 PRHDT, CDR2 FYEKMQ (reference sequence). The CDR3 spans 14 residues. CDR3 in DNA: TGTGCCAGCAGGGGGGCTAGCGGGAGTAATGAGCAGTTCTTC. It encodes CASRGASGSNEQFF.

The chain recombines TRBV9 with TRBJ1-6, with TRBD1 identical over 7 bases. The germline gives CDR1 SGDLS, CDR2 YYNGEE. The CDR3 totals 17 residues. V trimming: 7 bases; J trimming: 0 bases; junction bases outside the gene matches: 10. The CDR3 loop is CASSATGISSYNSPLHF. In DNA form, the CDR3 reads TGTGCCAGCTCTGCGACAGGGATAAGCTCCTATAATTCACCCCTCCACTTT. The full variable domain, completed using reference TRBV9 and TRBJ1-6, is DSGVTQTPKHLITATGQRVTLRCSPRSGDLSVYWYQQSLDQGLQFLIQYYNGEERAKGNILERFSAQQFPDLHSELNLSSLELGDSALYFCASSATGISSYNSPLHFGNGTRLTVT.

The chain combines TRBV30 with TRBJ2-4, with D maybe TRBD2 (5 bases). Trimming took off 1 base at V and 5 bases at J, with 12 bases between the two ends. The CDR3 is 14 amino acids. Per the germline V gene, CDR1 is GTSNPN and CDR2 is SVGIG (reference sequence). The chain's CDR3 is CAWSGRTYENIQYF. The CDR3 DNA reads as TGTGCCTGGAGTGGTAGGACTTACGAAAACATTCAGTACTTC.

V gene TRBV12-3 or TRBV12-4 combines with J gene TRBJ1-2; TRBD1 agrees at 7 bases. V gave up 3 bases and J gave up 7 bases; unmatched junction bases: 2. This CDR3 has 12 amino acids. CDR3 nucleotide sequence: TGTGCCAGCAGTTTTGACAGGGCTGGCTACACCTTC. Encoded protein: CASSFDRAGYTF.

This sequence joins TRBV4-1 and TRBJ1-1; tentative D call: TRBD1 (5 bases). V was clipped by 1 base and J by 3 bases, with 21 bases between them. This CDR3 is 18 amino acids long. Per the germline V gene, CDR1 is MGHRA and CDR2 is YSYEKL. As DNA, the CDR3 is TGCGCCAGCAGCCAAGTGGGCGGGGCCGGCGTCGGGTACACTGAAGCTTTCTTT. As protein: CASSQVGGAGVGYTEAFF.

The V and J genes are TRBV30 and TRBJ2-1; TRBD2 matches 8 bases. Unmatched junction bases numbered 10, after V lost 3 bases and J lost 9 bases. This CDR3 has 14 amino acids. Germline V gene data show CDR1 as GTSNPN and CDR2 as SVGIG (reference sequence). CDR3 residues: CAWRFSGAVGEQFF. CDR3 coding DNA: TGTGCCTGGAGGTTTAGCGGGGCGGTGGGTGAGCAGTTCTTC. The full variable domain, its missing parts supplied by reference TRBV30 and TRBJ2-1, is SQTIHQWPATLVQPVGSPLSLECTVEGTSNPNLYWYRQAAGRGLQLLFYSVGIGQISSEVPQNLSASRPQDRQFILSSKKLLLSDSGFYLCAWRFSGAVGEQFFGPGTRLTVL.

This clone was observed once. CDR3 nucleotide sequence: TGTGCCAGCAGCCTCAGGGGAGCCGGGAGGGGAGCTTTCTTT. Translation gives CASSLRGAGRGAFF. The chain combines TRBV7-2 with TRBJ1-1; maybe TRBD1 (6 bases). Germline values: CDR1 SGHTA, CDR2 FQGNSA. The CDR3 is 14 amino acids. Trimming pared 5 bases from V and 10 bases from J, leaving 20 bases between.

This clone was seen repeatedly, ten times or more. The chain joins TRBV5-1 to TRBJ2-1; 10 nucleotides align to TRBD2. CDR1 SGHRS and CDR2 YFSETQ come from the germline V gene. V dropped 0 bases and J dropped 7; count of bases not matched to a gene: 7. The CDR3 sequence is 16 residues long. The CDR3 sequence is CASSLEASGSGNEQFF. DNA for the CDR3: TGCGCCAGCAGCTTGGAGGCTAGCGGGAGTGGTAATGAGCAGTTCTTC.

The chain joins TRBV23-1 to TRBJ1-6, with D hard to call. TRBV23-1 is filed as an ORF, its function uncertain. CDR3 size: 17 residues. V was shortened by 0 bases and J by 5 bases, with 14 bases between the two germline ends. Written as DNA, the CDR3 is TGCGCCAGCAGTCAATCGGGCGTCAGCAGAAATAATTCACCCCTCCACTTT. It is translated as CASSQSGVSRNNSPLHF.

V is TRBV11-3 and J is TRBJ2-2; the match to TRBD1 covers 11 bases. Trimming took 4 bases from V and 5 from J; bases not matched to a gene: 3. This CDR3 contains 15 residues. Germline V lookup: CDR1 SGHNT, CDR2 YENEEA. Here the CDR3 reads CASSSGQGATGELFF. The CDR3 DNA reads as TGTGCCAGCAGCTCAGGACAGGGGGCGACCGGGGAGCTGTTTTTT.

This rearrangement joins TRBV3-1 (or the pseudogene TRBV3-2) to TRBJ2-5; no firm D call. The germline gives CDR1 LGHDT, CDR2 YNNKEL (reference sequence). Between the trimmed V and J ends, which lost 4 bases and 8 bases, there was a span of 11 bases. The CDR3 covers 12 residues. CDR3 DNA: TGTGCCAGCAGCCCCCAAAAGCAAACCCAGTACTTC. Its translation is CASSPQKQTQYF.

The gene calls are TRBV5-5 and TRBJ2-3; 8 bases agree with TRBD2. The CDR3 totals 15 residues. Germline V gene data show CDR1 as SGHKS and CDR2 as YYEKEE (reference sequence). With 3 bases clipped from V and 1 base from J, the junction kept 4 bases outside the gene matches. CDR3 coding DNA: TGTGCCAGCAGCTCCCGTAGCGGGGGCACAGATACGCAGTATTTT. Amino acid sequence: CASSSRSGGTDTQYF.

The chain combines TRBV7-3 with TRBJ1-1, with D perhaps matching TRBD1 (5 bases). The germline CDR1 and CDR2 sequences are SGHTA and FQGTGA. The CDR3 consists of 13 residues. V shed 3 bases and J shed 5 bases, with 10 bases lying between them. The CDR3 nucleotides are TGTGCCAGCAGCTTGTCAGGGAGGACTGAAGCTTTCTTT. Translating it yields CASSLSGRTEAFF.

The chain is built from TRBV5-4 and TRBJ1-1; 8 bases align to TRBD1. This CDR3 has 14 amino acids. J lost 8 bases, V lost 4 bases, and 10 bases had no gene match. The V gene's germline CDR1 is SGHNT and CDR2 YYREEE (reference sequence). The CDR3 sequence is CASSLMGQVLEAFF. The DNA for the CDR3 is TGTGCCAGCAGCCTGATGGGACAGGTTCTCGAAGCTTTCTTT.

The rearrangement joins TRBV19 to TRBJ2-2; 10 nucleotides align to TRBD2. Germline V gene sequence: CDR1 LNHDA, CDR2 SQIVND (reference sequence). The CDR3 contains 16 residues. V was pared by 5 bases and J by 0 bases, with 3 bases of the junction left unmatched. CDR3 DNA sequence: TGTGCCAGTAGTTCCGGACTAGCGGCGAACACCGGGGAGCTGTTTTTT. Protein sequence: CASSSGLAANTGELFF.

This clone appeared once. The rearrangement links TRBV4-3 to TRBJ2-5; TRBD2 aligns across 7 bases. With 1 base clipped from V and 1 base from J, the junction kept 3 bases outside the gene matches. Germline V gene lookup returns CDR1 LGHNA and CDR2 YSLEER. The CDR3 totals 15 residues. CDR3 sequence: CASSQGSSGQETQYF. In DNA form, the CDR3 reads TGCGCCAGCAGCCAAGGTTCTAGCGGCCAAGAGACCCAGTACTTC.

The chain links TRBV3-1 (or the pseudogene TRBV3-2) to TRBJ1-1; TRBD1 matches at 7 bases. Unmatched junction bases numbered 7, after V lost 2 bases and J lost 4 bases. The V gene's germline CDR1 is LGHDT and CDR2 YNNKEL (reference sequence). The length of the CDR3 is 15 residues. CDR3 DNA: TGTGCCAGCAGCCAAAACAGGGGTCTGGGCACTGAAGCTTTCTTT. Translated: CASSQNRGLGTEAFF.

CDR3 nucleotide sequence: TGTGCCAGCAGCATTCCCGGGACAGGGGATACCATTCAGTACTTC. Translation: CASSIPGTGDTIQYF. The J gene is TRBJ2-4, the V gene TRBV7-9; 10 nucleotides line up with TRBD1. The CDR3 loop spans 15 amino acids. Germline-derived CDR1 and CDR2 are SEHNR and FQNEAQ (reference sequence). With V trimmed by 5 bases and J by 9 bases, 10 bases remained unmatched.

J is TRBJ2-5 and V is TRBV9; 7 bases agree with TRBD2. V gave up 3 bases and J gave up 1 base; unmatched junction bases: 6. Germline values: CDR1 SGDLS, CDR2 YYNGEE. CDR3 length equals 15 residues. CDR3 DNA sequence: TGTGCCAGCAGCGCATTCGCGGGGGTCCAAGAGACCCAGTACTTC. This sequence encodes CASSAFAGVQETQYF.

CDR3 sequence (DNA): TGCAGCGTTGATCATGGGGGGTTGAACACTGAAGCTTTCTTT. This sequence encodes CSVDHGGLNTEAFF. The chain carries TRBV29-1 and TRBJ1-1; D may be TRBD1 (5 bases). Germline V lookup: CDR1 SQVTM, CDR2 ANQGSEA. Trimming removed 3 bases at V and 0 bases at J, with 11 bases between. The CDR3 is 14 residues long.

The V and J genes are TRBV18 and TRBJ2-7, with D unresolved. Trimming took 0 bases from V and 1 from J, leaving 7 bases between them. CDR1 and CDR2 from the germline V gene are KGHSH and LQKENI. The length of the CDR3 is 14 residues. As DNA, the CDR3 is TGTGCCAGCTCACCACCAAGTCAGTCCTACGAGCAGTACTTC. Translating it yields CASSPPSQSYEQYF.

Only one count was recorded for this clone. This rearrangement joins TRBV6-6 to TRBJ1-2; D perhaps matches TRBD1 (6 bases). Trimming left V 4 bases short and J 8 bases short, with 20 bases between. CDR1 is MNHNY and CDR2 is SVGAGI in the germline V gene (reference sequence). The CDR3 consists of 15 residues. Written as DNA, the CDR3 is TGTGCCAGCAGTTTTGCCGGGACACCGAATGGAGGCTACACCTTC. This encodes CASSFAGTPNGGYTF.

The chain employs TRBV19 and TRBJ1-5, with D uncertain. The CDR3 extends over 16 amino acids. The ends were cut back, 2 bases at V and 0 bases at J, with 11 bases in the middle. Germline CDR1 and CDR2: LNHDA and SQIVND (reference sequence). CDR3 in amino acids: CASSILMGPSNQPQHF. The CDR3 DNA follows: TGTGCCAGTAGTATACTGATGGGCCCTAGCAATCAGCCCCAGCATTTT. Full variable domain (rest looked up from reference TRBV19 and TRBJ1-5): DGGITQSPKYLFRKEGQNVTLSCEQNLNHDAMYWYRQDPGQGLRLIYYSQIVNDFQKGDIAEGYSVSREKKESFPLTVTSAQKNPTAFYLCASSILMGPSNQPQHFGDGTRLSIL.

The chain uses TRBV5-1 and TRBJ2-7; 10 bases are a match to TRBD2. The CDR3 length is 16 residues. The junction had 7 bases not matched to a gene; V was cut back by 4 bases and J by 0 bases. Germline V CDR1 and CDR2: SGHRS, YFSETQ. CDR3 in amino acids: CASSARTSGTSYEQYF. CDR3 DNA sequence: TGCGCCAGCAGCGCAAGGACTAGCGGTACCTCCTACGAGCAGTACTTC. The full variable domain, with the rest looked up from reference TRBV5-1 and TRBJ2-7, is KAGVTQTPRYLIKTRGQQVTLSCSPISGHRSVSWYQQTPGQGLQFLFEYFSETQRNKGNFPGRFSGRQFSNSRSEMNVSTLELGDSALYLCASSARTSGTSYEQYFGPGTRLTVT.

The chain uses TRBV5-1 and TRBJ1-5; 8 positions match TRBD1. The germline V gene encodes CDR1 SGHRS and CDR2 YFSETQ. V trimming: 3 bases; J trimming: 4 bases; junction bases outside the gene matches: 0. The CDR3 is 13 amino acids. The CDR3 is CASSWTGNQPQHF. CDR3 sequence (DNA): TGCGCCAGCAGCTGGACAGGGAATCAGCCCCAGCATTTT.

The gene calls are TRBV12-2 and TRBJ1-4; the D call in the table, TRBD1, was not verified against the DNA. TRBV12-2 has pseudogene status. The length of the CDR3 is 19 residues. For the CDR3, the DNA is TGTGCAAGTCGCTTAAATAGGAGGGGACAGGGTGCAACTAATGAAAAACTGTTTTTT. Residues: CASRLNRRGQGATNEKLFF.